The clone carrying this T cell receptor beta chain was seen just once. The target antigen is unknown. Given a much more abundant clone one base away, this may be a read error. Treg sorting used a CD4+CD25+CD127-/low gate. The CDR3 consists of 15 residues. Germline V gene sequence: CDR1 SGHKS, CDR2 YYEKEE (reference sequence). J lost 4 bases, V lost 3 bases, and 6 bases had no gene match. Study conclusions and caveats: Tumor memory CD4+ T cell TCR gene usage clustered with blood and lymph node memory CD4+ cells and lymph node naive CD4+ cells. Larger-cohort validation covered only one TCR beta V-J rearrangement.

Constant-region reverse primers amplified full-length variable regions, followed by semi-nested Nested Universal Primer A PCR. MiXCR was run by TCRdb on the 5' RACE reads, yielding one entry per CDR3 protein. This table has about 10,000 distinct CDR3 sequences, approximately 14% appearing once. This chain joins TRBV5-5 and TRBJ1-1; 10 bases are shared with TRBD1. The sequencing input was Tregs sorted from blood. The TCR sequence derives from a female donor with breast cancer. CDR3 amino acids: CASSSGQGGSTEAFF. The CDR3 nucleotides are TGTGCCAGCAGCTCCGGACAGGGGGGTAGCACTGAAGCTTTCTTT.